This is a list of T cell receptor beta chains from one sample in a study of sequential checkpoint blockade in melanoma. Some clones are missing from TCRdb's copy, which holds only in-frame ones; the method was immunoSEQ multiplex PCR. The table includes several thousand clones, around 60% detected once. The specimen comprised CD8+ T cells sorted from blood (inferred from file names), sampled from a patient given nivolumab and ipilimumab in sequence. The receptor set was obtained from a human patient with melanoma. Some clones in this sample may be carry-over from other donors' samples. CDR3s include the opening cysteine and the closing phenylalanine or tryptophan. D genes are given only for firm matches. Clone size is shown for a subset of rows, as once, few, many or a class of expanded clone.

V	size	J	D	DNA	CDR3
TRBV27	many	TRBJ1-6	TRBD1	TGTGCCAGCAGTTTAGGGACAGCCAACCTCTATAATTCACCCCTCCACTTT	CASSLGTANLYNSPLHF
TRBV28	NA	TRBJ1-6	TRBD1	TGTGCCAGCACGGTAGACAGGGGATATTCACCCCTCCACTTT	CASTVDRGYSPLHF
TRBV7-9	few	TRBJ1-1	TRBD1	TGTGCCAGCAGCTTGTGGACAGGGCGTTCTGGCGCTGAAGCTTTCTTT	CASSLWTGRSGAEAFF
TRBV7-9	NA	TRBJ2-7	TRBD1	TGTGCCAGCAGCCGCGGGACAGGGCCGGACGAGCAGTACTTC	CASSRGTGPDEQYF
TRBV6-5	NA	TRBJ2-7	NA	TGTGCCAGCAGCCCCGGGACACCCGAGCAGTACTTC	CASSPGTPEQYF
TRBV4-2	NA	TRBJ1-5	NA	TGTGCCAGCAGCCAAGTTCACGGCGGTCAGCCCCAGCATTTT	CASSQVHGGQPQHF
TRBV4-3	once	TRBJ1-3	TRBD1	TGCGCCAGCAGCTGGACAGGGGCGCGCAACACCATATATTTT	CASSWTGARNTIYF
TRBV13	NA	TRBJ1-2	NA	TGTGCCAGCAGCTGGCCCACAGAGCCTTTAAACTATGGCTACACCTTC	CASSWPTEPLNYGYTF
TRBV7-9	few	TRBJ1-2	TRBD1	TGTGCCAGCAGCCAAGGGGCAGGGGGAGGTGGCTACACCTTC	CASSQGAGGGGYTF
TRBV7-6	NA	TRBJ1-4	NA	TGTGCCAGCAGCCTCAACCCGGGACTAAATAATGAAAAACTGTTTTTT	CASSLNPGLNNEKLFF
TRBV10-3	NA	TRBJ1-1	NA	TGTGCCATCAGTCCAAGAGGTGAGGAAGCTTTCTTT	CAISPRGEEAFF
TRBV27	NA	TRBJ1-6	NA	TGTGCCAGCAGTTTACCCCCAGGGTATGATTCACCCCTCCACTTT	CASSLPPGYDSPLHF
TRBV4-1	NA	TRBJ1-2	TRBD1	TGCGCCAGCAGCTCCCCCGTACAGGGGGCTTATGGCTACACCTTC	CASSSPVQGAYGYTF
TRBV19	NA	TRBJ1-1	NA	TGTGCCAGTAGCTCCAGGGGTGAAAGAAACACTGAAGCTTTCTTT	CASSSRGERNTEAFF
TRBV5-6	NA	TRBJ2-7	NA	TGTGCCAGCAGCTTGAGCAACTCCTACGAGCAGTACTTC	CASSLSNSYEQYF
TRBV19	NA	TRBJ1-1	NA	TGTGCCAGTACTCCGACAGGAAGCGGGAACACTGAAGCTTTCTTT	CASTPTGSGNTEAFF
TRBV7-9	NA	TRBJ2-7	TRBD1	TGTGCCAGCAGCTTAACGGGACAGCTCTACGAGCAGTACTTC	CASSLTGQLYEQYF
TRBV19	NA	TRBJ2-7	TRBD1	TGTGCCAGTAGTATAGGGGACAGGGTGACCTACGAGCAGTACTTC	CASSIGDRVTYEQYF
TRBV14	medium-sized	TRBJ2-6	TRBD1	TGTGCCAGCAGCCGACGACAGGGGAGGGCCAACGTCCTGACTTTC	CASSRRQGRANVLTF
TRBV10-2	medium-sized	TRBJ1-2	NA	TGCGCCAGCAGTGAGTCGACGGGGTTTGATGGCTACACCTTC	CASSESTGFDGYTF
TRBV7-9	NA	TRBJ2-7	TRBD1	TGTGCCAGCAGCCGACAGGGTTTGGGGGACGAGCAGTACTTC	CASSRQGLGDEQYF
TRBV7-9	few	TRBJ1-2	NA	TGTGCCAGCAGCTTAGGTCCTCGACAGCTCTATGGCTACACCTTC	CASSLGPRQLYGYTF
TRBV7-2	NA	TRBJ1-2	NA	TGTGCCAGCAGCCTCGGGACTGTTTATGGCTACACCTTC	CASSLGTVYGYTF
TRBV6-5	NA	TRBJ2-5	TRBD2	TGTGCCAGCAGTTACGAGGGAGGGGAGCAGTACTTC	CASSYEGGEQYF
TRBV6-4	few	TRBJ1-2	TRBD1	TGTGCCAGCGATGGGGACAGGGGGGGGTATGGCTACACCTTC	CASDGDRGGYGYTF
TRBV2	NA	TRBJ1-4	NA	TGTGCCAGCAGTGAAATGACTATAACTAATGAAAAACTGTTTTTT	CASSEMTITNEKLFF
TRBV7-4	NA	TRBJ1-1	TRBD1	TGTGCCAGCAGGACAGGGGTAACTGAAGCTTTCTTT	CASRTGVTEAFF
TRBV7-9	NA	TRBJ1-5	NA	TGTGCCAGCAGCTTCTCGGGGGTCAATCAGCCCCAGCATTTT	CASSFSGVNQPQHF
TRBV4-2	NA	TRBJ2-7	TRBD2	TGTGCCAGCAGCCAAGGGGGACTAGCGGGGCACGAGCAGTACTTC	CASSQGGLAGHEQYF
TRBV4-1	NA	TRBJ2-7	NA	TGCACCAGCAGCCCACGGTCGGGCGAGCAGTACTTC	CTSSPRSGEQYF
TRBV4-3	NA	TRBJ1-2	TRBD1	TGCGCCAGCAGCCAAGTGGGACAGGGCATGGGCTACACCTTC	CASSQVGQGMGYTF
TRBV19	NA	TRBJ1-2	TRBD1	TGTGCCAGTAGTAGGACAGGGGAGAAGTATGGCTACACCTTC	CASSRTGEKYGYTF
TRBV5-1	NA	TRBJ1-1	NA	TGCGCCAGCAGCTTGACAGGCCCCGAGGCTTTCTTT	CASSLTGPEAFF
TRBV4-1	NA	TRBJ2-7	TRBD1	TGCGCCAGCAGCCGTACCGGGACAGGGGTAGCCGAGCAGTACTTC	CASSRTGTGVAEQYF
TRBV4-2	NA	TRBJ2-7	NA	TGTGCCAGCAGCCAAGATAGGGGGTTCTACTACGAGCAGTACTTC	CASSQDRGFYYEQYF